Reported below is one T cell receptor beta chain. Antigen specificity is unknown. This specimen comes from a study of OX40 agonist ivuxolimab in advanced cancers. Study-level points and caveats: Within 6 weeks, CD4+ and CD8+ blood T cells expanded clonally at 0.1 to 3.0 mg/kg.

This CDR3 region has 16 residues. The J segment lost 3 bases and the V segment lost 3 bases, leaving 4 bases of the junction unmatched. Germline values: CDR1 MGHRA, CDR2 YSYEKL. TCRdb's table, derived via immunoSEQ multiplex PCR, lists solely in-frame clones and lacks some. This sample has about 150,000 clones, with 85% to 95% found just once. The V gene is TRBV4-1, the J gene TRBJ2-3, with TRBD2 matching 12 bases. This receptor was taken from an adult with an advanced solid tumor such as melanoma, head and neck, liver or kidney cancer. Material: CD4+ or CD8+ T cells sorted from blood, obtained in a trial of the OX40 agonist ivuxolimab. CDR3 residues: CASSHSGTSGTDTQYF. The CDR3 DNA follows: TGCGCCAGCAGCCACTCCGGGACTAGCGGGACAGATACGCAGTATTTT.